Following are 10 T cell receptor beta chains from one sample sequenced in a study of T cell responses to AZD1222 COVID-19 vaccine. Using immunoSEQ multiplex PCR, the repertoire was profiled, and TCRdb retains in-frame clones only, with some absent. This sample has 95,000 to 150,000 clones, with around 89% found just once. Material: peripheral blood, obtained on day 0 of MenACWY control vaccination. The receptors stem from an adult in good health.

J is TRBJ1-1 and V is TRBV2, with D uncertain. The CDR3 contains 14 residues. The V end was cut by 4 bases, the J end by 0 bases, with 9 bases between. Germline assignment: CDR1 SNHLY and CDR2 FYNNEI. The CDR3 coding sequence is TGTGCCAGCAGTGGGAACATCATGAACACTGAAGCTTTCTTT. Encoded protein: CASSGNIMNTEAFF.

The CDR3 region is CASSDRAGNEKLFF. The DNA for the CDR3 is TGTGCCAGCAGCGACAGGGCGGGTAATGAAAAACTGTTTTTT. The V call is TRBV9, the J call TRBJ1-4; a possible D gene is TRBD1 (6 bases). CDR3 length: 14 residues. Germline values: CDR1 SGDLS, CDR2 YYNGEE. The V end lost 3 bases, the J end lost 4 bases, and 10 bases lay between the germline ends. The full variable domain, with the rest looked up from reference TRBV9 and TRBJ1-4, is DSGVTQTPKHLITATGQRVTLRCSPRSGDLSVYWYQQSLDQGLQFLIQYYNGEERAKGNILERFSAQQFPDLHSELNLSSLELGDSALYFCASSDRAGNEKLFFGSGTQLSVL.

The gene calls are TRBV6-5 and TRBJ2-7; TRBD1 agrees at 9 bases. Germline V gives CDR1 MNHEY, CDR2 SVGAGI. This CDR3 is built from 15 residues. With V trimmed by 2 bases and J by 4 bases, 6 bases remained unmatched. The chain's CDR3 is CASSYRPGQGYEQYF. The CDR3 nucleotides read TGTGCCAGCAGTTACCGACCGGGACAGGGTTACGAGCAGTACTTC.

The CDR3 is CASSRPLRLSTDTQYF. In DNA form, the CDR3 reads TGTGCCAGCAGCCGTCCACTCAGGCTTAGCACAGATACGCAGTATTTT. The chain recombines TRBV7-3 with TRBJ2-3; D is undetermined. The CDR3 length is 16 residues. Germline loops: CDR1 SGHTA, CDR2 FQGTGA. V dropped 5 bases and J dropped 0 bases, with 15 bases sitting between them.

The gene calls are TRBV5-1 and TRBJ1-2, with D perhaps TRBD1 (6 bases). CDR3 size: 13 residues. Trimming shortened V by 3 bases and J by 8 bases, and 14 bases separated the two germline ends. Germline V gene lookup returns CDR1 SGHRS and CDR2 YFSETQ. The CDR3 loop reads CASSSGGAAGYTF. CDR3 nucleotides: TGCGCCAGCAGCTCCGGGGGGGCGGCCGGCTACACCTTC.

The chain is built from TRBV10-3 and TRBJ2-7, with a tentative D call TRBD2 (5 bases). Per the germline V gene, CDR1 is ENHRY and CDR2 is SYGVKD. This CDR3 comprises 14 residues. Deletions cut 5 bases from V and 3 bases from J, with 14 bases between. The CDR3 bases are TGTGCCATCAGTAGGACTGGCTTACTCTACGAGCAGTACTTC. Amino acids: CAISRTGLLYEQYF.

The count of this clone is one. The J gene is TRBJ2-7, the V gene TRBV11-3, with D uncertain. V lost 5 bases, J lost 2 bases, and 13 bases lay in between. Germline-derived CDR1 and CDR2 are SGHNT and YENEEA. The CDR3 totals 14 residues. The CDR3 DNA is TGTGCCAGCAGCCCCTTCCGGCGGACCTACGAGCAGTACTTC. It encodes CASSPFRRTYEQYF.

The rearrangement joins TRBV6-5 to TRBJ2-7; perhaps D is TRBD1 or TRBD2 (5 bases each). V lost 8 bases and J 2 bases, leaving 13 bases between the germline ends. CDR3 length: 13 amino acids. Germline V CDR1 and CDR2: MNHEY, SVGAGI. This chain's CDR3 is CASARGRAYEQYF. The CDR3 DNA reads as TGTGCCAGCGCCCGGGGCAGAGCCTACGAGCAGTACTTC.

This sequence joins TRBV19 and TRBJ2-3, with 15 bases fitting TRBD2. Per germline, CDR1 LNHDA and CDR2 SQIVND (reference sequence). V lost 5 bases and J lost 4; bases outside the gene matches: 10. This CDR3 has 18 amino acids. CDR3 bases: TGTGCCAGTAGTGACCGGAGGACTAGCGGGAGGGCGGCAGATACGCAGTATTTT. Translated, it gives CASSDRRTSGRAADTQYF. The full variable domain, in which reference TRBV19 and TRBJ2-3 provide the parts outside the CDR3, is DGGITQSPKYLFRKEGQNVTLSCEQNLNHDAMYWYRQDPGQGLRLIYYSQIVNDFQKGDIAEGYSVSREKKESFPLTVTSAQKNPTAFYLCASSDRRTSGRAADTQYFGPGTRLTVL.

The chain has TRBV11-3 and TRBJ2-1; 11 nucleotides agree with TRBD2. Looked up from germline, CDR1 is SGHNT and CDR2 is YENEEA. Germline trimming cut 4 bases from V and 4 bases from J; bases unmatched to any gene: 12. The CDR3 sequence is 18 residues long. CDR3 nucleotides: TGTGCCAGCAGCTCACAACCCGGACTAGCGGGCAGATACAATGAGCAGTTCTTC. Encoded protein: CASSSQPGLAGRYNEQFF.